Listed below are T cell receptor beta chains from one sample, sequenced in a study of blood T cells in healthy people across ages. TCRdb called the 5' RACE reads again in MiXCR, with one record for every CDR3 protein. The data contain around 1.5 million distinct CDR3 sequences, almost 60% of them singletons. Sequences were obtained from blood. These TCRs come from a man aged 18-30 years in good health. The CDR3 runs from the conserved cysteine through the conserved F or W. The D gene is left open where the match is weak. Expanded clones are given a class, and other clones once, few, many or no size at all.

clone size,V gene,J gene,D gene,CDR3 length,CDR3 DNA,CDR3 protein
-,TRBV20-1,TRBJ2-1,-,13,TGCAGCATCATCCTCGACACATACAATGAGCAGTTCTTC,CSIILDTYNEQFF
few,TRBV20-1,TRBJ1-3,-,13,TGCAGTGCTAGAAGGAGCTCTGGAAACACCATATATTTT,CSARRSSGNTIYF
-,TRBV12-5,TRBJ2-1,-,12,TGTGCTAGTGGTTTTCCTAACCTGGAGCAGTTCTTC,CASGFPNLEQFF
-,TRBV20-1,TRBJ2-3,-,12,TGCAGTGCTAGACCCTATTCAGATACGCAGTATTTT,CSARPYSDTQYF
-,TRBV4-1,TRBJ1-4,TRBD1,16,TGCGCCAGCAGCCTCCATGGAGGGGGCATAAATGAAAAACTGTTTTTT,CASSLHGGGINEKLFF
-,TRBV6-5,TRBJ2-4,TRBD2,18,TGTGCCAGCAGTTCCCCAGCGGGAGGGCGTCTAGCCAAAAACATTCAGTACTTC,CASSSPAGGRLAKNIQYF
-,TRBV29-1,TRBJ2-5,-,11,TGCAGCGCCCGTGGGTCTCGAGAGCAGTACTTC,CSARGSREQYF
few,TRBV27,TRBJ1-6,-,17,TGTGCCAGCAGTTTTGGGACATCGAGCTCCTATAATTCACCCCTCCACTTT,CASSFGTSSSYNSPLHF
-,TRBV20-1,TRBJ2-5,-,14,TGCAGTGCTAGAGTTAGTAGCGGACAAGAGACCCAGTACTTC,CSARVSSGQETQYF
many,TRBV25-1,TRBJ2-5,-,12,TGTGCCAGCAGTCGGGGACAAGAGACCCAGTACTTC,CASSRGQETQYF
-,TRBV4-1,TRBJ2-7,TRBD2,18,TGCGCCAGCAGCCAACGGACTACGAGCGGGAGGGCCTTCTACGAGCAGTACTTC,CASSQRTTSGRAFYEQYF
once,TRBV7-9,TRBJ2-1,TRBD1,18,TGTGCCAGCAGCTTAGAAATGGGACAGGGAGGGACATGGAATGAGCAGTTCTTC,CASSLEMGQGGTWNEQFF
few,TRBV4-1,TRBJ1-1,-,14,TGCGCCAGCAGCCAAAGTGGAATGAACACTGAAGCTTTCTTT,CASSQSGMNTEAFF
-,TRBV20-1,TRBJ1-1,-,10,TGCAGTGCTACCGGCCGTGAAGCTTTCTTT,CSATGREAFF
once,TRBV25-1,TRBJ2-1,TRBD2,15,TGTGCCAGCAGTGAATCGGCGGGAGGGCAAAATGAGCAGTTCTTC,CASSESAGGQNEQFF
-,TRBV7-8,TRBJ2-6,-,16,TGTGCCAGCAGCTTTACCAGGCCCCCTGGGGCCAACGTCCTGACTTTC,CASSFTRPPGANVLTF
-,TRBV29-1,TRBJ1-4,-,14,TGCAGCGTTGGCAGGATTGGAACTAATGAAAAACTGTTTTTT,CSVGRIGTNEKLFF
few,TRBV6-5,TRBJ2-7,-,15,TGTGCCAGCAGTCACCCCGGGGACGGAGCTGACGAGCAGTACTTC,CASSHPGDGADEQYF
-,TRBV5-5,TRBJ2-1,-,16,TGTGCCAGCAGCAGCTACGGCGTTGACTCCTACAATGAGCAGTTCTTC,CASSSYGVDSYNEQFF
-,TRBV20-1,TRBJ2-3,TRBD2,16,TGCAGTGCTCCGGGGTTGTGGGAGGGGATGACAGATACGCAGTATTTT,CSAPGLWEGMTDTQYF
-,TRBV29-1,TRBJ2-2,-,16,TGCAGCGTTGAAGATGGCCGGGGAGGGAACACCGGGGAGCTGTTTTTT,CSVEDGRGGNTGELFF
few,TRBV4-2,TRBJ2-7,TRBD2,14,TGTGCCAGCAGCCAAGAACTAGCGGGCTACGAGCAGTACTTC,CASSQELAGYEQYF
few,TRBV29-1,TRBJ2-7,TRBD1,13,TGCAGCGTTAGGGGACAGGGCCCCTACGAGCAGTACTTC,CSVRGQGPYEQYF
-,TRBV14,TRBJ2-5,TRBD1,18,TGTGCCAGCAGCCAGGCTCTGACAGGGGAAGGGGGCCAAGAGACCCAGTACTTC,CASSQALTGEGGQETQYF
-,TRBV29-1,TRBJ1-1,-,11,TGCAGCGTGGGGGTGACCACTGAAGCTTTCTTT,CSVGVTTEAFF
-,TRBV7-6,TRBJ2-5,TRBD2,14,TGTGCCAGCAGCTTAGGAGCGGGAGTCGTGACCCAGTACTTC,CASSLGAGVVTQYF
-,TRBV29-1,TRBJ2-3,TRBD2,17,TGCAGCCTCAGGGGACTAGCGGGAGAGGGGGGCACAGATACGCAGTATTTT,CSLRGLAGEGGTDTQYF
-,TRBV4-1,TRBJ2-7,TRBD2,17,TGCGCCAGCAGCCAAGATCGAAGACTAGCGGGAGTCAGGGAGCAGTACTTC,CASSQDRRLAGVREQYF
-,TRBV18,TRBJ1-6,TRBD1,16,TGTGCCAGCTCACGCACGACAGGGGGCGAAAATTCACCCCTCCACTTT,CASSRTTGGENSPLHF
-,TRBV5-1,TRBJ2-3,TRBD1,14,TGCGCCAGCAGCCAAGGACAGGGAGCTGGTACGCAGTATTTT,CASSQGQGAGTQYF
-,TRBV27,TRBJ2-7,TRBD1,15,TGTGCCAGCAGTCGGGGGACAGGGGGCTTCTACGAGCAGTACTTC,CASSRGTGGFYEQYF
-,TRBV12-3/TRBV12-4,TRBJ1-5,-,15,TGTGCCAGCAGTTTCCAGGGACACGGGAATCAGCCCCAGCATTTT,CASSFQGHGNQPQHF
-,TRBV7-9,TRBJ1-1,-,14,TGTGCCAGCAGCTTAAACTTCGGCCCAACTGAAGCTTTCTTT,CASSLNFGPTEAFF
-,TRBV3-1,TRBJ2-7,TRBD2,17,TGTGCCAGCAGCCAAGATCCGCGGGAGGTTGCGGCGGGCGAGCAGTACTTC,CASSQDPREVAAGEQYF
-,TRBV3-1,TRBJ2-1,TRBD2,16,TGTGCCAGCAGCCCCTTAGCGGGAGGGTCGGACAATGAGCAGTTCTTC,CASSPLAGGSDNEQFF
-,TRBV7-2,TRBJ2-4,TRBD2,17,TGTGCCAGCAGCTTAGGACTAGCGGGACATGAGGGTGGCATTCAGTACTTC,CASSLGLAGHEGGIQYF
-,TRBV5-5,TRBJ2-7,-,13,TGTGCCAGCAGCTTCCCCAGCCAATACGAGCAGTACTTC,CASSFPSQYEQYF
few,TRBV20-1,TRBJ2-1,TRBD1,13,TGCAGTGCCCCGGGACAGGGGTTAAATGAGCAGTTCTTC,CSAPGQGLNEQFF
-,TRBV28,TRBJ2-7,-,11,TGTGCCAGCGCGGACACCTACGAGCAGTACTTC,CASADTYEQYF
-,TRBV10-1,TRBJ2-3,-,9,TGCGCCAGCGGCCAGCTCCCGTATTTT,CASGQLPYF
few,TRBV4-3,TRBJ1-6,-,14,TGCGCCAGCAGCCAAGAAACAGGGAATTCACCCCTCCACTTT,CASSQETGNSPLHF
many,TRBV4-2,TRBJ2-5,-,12,TGTGCCAGCAGCCAAGACGTGGGGACCCAGTACTTC,CASSQDVGTQYF
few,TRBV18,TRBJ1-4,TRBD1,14,TGTGCCAGCTCAAACAGGGGAATAGATGAAAAACTGTTTTTT,CASSNRGIDEKLFF
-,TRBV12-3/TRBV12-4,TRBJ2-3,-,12,TGTGCCAGCAGTGGAGGGTATGGGACGCAGTATTTT,CASSGGYGTQYF
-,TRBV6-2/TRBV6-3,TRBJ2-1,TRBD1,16,TGTGCCAGCAGTACTACAGGGGGCTATTGGAAAAATGAGCAGTTCTTC,CASSTTGGYWKNEQFF
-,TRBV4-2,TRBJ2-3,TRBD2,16,TGTGCCAGCAGCCAAGTAGCGGGTGGGCCGGGAGATACGCAGTATTTT,CASSQVAGGPGDTQYF